The clone carrying this TCR beta chain was seen only a few times. What it binds is not known. The data originate from a study of cytomegalovirus exposure and HLA in healthy donors. General observations from the study: Researchers catalogued about 160 TCR beta chains as cytomegalovirus-associated. Per a later analysis, HLA-associated TCR beta chains showed more clonal expansion than other, equally common TCR beta chains.

Germline CDR1 reads SNHLY; CDR2 reads FYNNEI. This CDR3 is built from 12 residues. V gave up 2 bases and J gave up 3 bases, with 2 bases separating them. PCR amplification relied on 60 Vbeta primers (plus 13 Jbeta primers). This table comes from immunoSEQ multiplex PCR, and its TCRdb copy is limited to in-frame clones, with some not included. The table includes 70,000 or so clones, 55% to 80% detected once. Sequenced material: PBMCs. The chain couples TRBV2 to TRBJ1-3; D ambiguous. The source is a woman aged 50 to 60 in good health and CMV-seronegative. The CDR3 nucleotides are TGTGCCAGCAGTGAATATGGAAACACCATATATTTT. Encoded protein: CASSEYGNTIYF.